Given below is one T cell receptor (beta chain) in context. No antigen is known for it. The sample belongs to a study of T-cell memory formation after mild COVID-19. TCRdb passed the 5' RACE reads through MiXCR, listing each CDR3 protein once. The profile shows approximately 65,000 distinct CDR3 sequences, roughly 10% of them singletons. V lost 5 bases to trimming and J lost 5 bases, with 7 bases between them. The CDR3 covers 12 residues. Germline V gives CDR1 SEHNR, CDR2 FQNEAQ (reference sequence). Study results and caveats: Memory cells collected pre-infection included some clones that later responded, suggesting cross-reactive memory joined.

The material sequenced was PBMCs or a T cell subset sorted from them (not recorded which). The TCR was taken from a young man who had mild COVID-19 (a few samples of this study predate the infection). Cell type and time point are not known. The J gene is TRBJ2-4, the V gene TRBV7-9; D is perhaps TRBD2 (6 bases). The CDR3 coding sequence is TGTGCCAGCAGCCCGGGGGAAAACATTCAGTACTTC. Amino acids: CASSPGENIQYF.